The clone carrying this TCR beta chain has at least ten counts. Its specificity is unknown. The sample is drawn from a study of regulatory T cells in long-lasting Graves disease. Study-wide results and limits: TCR diversity was lower in persistent than newly diagnosed Graves' disease.

According to the study, TCR beta libraries were built with iRepertoire HTBI primers and CDR3-region Arm-PCR. TCRdb ran MiXCR on the multiplex PCR reads and lists one entry per CDR3 protein. This table has around 300,000 distinct CDR3 sequences, under 25% appearing once. Time point denoted: persistent/refractory GD, antithyroid drugs over 5 years with positive TRAb. The TCR library was made from RNA that had been extracted from PBMCs in TRIzol. An endocrinology department in Xi'an, China, recruited the patients. EDTA tubes were used for drawing around 9.7 milliliters of peripheral blood. This sequence was found in a female donor with Graves disease. The specimen comprised peripheral blood mononuclear cells (PBMCs), sampled when the disease was refractory, from a patient treated with antithyroid drugs.

CDR3 DNA: TGTGCCAGCAGACGACCGGGACTAGCGGCTGGGACCTACGAGCAGTACTTC. Translating it yields CASRRPGLAAGTYEQYF. The chain recombines TRBV6-1 with TRBJ2-7; 11 bases line up with TRBD2. Trimming removed 6 bases from V and 2 bases from J; junction bases left unmatched: 12. Germline V gene sequence: CDR1 MNHNS, CDR2 SASEGT. The CDR3 runs to 17 residues.